This entry lists 14 T cell receptor beta chains sequenced from one sample in a study of response to subunit inactivated influenza vaccine. TCRdb re-analysed the RT-PCR reads in MiXCR, keeping a single row per CDR3 protein. The top ten clones hold roughly a tenth of a sample with about 800,000 distinct CDR3 sequences, around 20% of them seen once. The sample was PBMCs from blood, taken about 5 days after vaccination. The source of these receptors is a man aged 45 to 65 who received an inactivated influenza vaccine.

The V gene is TRBV7-3, the J gene TRBJ2-1; TRBD2 aligns across 9 bases. J gave up 9 bases and V 5 bases, and 8 bases lay outside the gene matches. This CDR3 region has 14 residues. The germline V gene has CDR1 SGHTA and CDR2 FQGTGA. The CDR3, as DNA: TGTGCCAGCAGCCCGGGACTAGCCCAGGGTGAGCAGTTCTTC. It specifies CASSPGLAQGEQFF.

This chain connects TRBV15 to TRBJ2-7; possibly TRBD1 for D (5 bases). Germline V CDR1 and CDR2: LNHNV, YYDKDF (reference sequence). The CDR3 has 16 amino acids. V was clipped by 0 bases and J by 2 bases, with 14 bases between them. CDR3 nucleotide sequence: TGTGCCACCAGCAGAGATTTGGGGCCCAGAACCTACGAGCAGTACTTC. Its translation: CATSRDLGPRTYEQYF.

This clonotype was found a few times. The chain links TRBV4-2 to TRBJ2-7; TRBD1 agrees at 9 bases. The germline gives CDR1 LGHNA, CDR2 YNFKEQ. This CDR3 is built from 15 residues. The junction had 5 bases not matched to a gene; V was cut back by 0 bases and J by 5 bases. Written as DNA, the CDR3 is TGTGCCAGCAGCCAAGATAGGGACAGGGAGAACGAGCAGTACTTC. Translated, it gives CASSQDRDRENEQYF.

The rearrangement joins TRBV5-1 to TRBJ2-7; 7 nucleotides align to TRBD2. The ends lost 0 bases at V and 0 bases at J; junction bases unmatched: 9. The germline V gene encodes CDR1 SGHRS and CDR2 YFSETQ. This CDR3 region has 17 residues. The CDR3 sequence: CASSLAPTRGGSYEQYF. The DNA of the CDR3 is TGCGCCAGCAGCTTGGCACCGACCCGCGGGGGCTCCTACGAGCAGTACTTC.

This clonotype appeared many times. This chain joins TRBV5-5 and TRBJ2-3; D might be TRBD2 (5 bases). V lost 1 base and J lost 6, with 9 bases in between. The CDR3 consists of 13 residues. Germline V gene lookup returns CDR1 SGHKS and CDR2 YYEKEE (reference sequence). The CDR3 reads CASSLTGRDTQYF. For the CDR3, the DNA is TGTGCCAGCAGCTTGACGGGAAGGGATACGCAGTATTTT. The variable domain in full, with the rest retrieved from reference TRBV5-5 and TRBJ2-3, is DAGVTQSPTHLIKTRGQQVTLRCSPISGHKSVSWYQQVLGQGPQFIFQYYEKEERGRGNFPDRFSARQFPNYSSELNVNALLLGDSALYLCASSLTGRDTQYFGPGTRLTVL.

This clonotype was seen more than once but under ten times. This sequence joins TRBV20-1 and TRBJ2-5; 10 nucleotides match TRBD2. V lost 7 bases and J lost 1; bases outside the gene matches: 3. Per germline, CDR1 DFQATT and CDR2 SNEGSKA (reference sequence). This CDR3 contains 13 residues. The CDR3 reads CSVSSGGQETQYF. The CDR3 DNA follows: TGCAGTGTATCTAGCGGGGGCCAAGAGACCCAGTACTTC.

This rearrangement joins TRBV11-2 to TRBJ2-6, with TRBD1 matching over 7 bases. The CDR3 has 16 residues. In germline, CDR1 is SGHAT, CDR2 FQNNGV. V lost 5 bases to trimming and J lost 4 bases; unmatched junction nucleotides: 8. The CDR3 nucleotides are TGTGCCAGCAGCGCCGACAGGGTAATCGGGGCCAACGTCCTGACTTTC. Its protein product is CASSADRVIGANVLTF.

This chain joins TRBV9 and TRBJ2-5, with a tentative D call TRBD2 (7 bases). This CDR3 is built from 15 residues. V lost 0 bases to trimming and J lost 5 bases, with 14 bases between them. Germline-derived CDR1 and CDR2 are SGDLS and YYNGEE. The CDR3 DNA reads TGTGCCAGCAGCGTAGGGGGGGGCTGGGTGGAGACCCAGTACTTC. It codes for CASSVGGGWVETQYF.

The CDR3 reads CASTPPGGKTYEQYF. CDR3 sequence (DNA): TGTGCCAGCACTCCTCCGGGGGGCAAAACCTACGAGCAGTACTTC. The V call is TRBV28, the J call TRBJ2-7, with TRBD2 as a possible D gene (7 bases). Trimming took 7 bases from V and 2 from J, leaving 18 bases between them. The CDR3 runs to 15 residues. Per germline, CDR1 MDHEN and CDR2 SYDVKM.

The V call is TRBV29-1, the J call TRBJ2-7; TRBD1 is a possible D gene (5 bases). V was trimmed by 4 bases and J by 0 bases, leaving 7 bases between them. In germline, CDR1 is SQVTM, CDR2 ANQGSEA. The CDR3 is 12 residues long. CDR3 nucleotides: TGCAGCGTTGTGGACATCTCCTACGAGCAGTACTTC. Protein product: CSVVDISYEQYF.

This sequence joins TRBV10-3 and TRBJ2-3; 13 bases agree with TRBD2. V lost 2 bases, J lost 5 bases, and 7 bases stayed unmatched. In germline, CDR1 is ENHRY, CDR2 SYGVKD. The CDR3 consists of 17 residues. For the CDR3, the DNA is TGTGCCATCAGTGAGAGTTGGACTAGCGGGAGAAAAGATACGCAGTATTTT. Its protein is CAISESWTSGRKDTQYF.

This clonotype was counted a few times. J is TRBJ1-6 and V is TRBV4-1; tentative D call: TRBD1 (6 bases). V lost 5 bases and J 8 bases, leaving 16 bases between the germline ends. The CDR3 runs 15 residues. CDR1 and CDR2 from the germline V gene are MGHRA and YSYEKL. This CDR3 is CASSAETGYHSPLHF. CDR3 DNA sequence: TGCGCCAGCAGCGCTGAAACAGGGTATCATTCACCCCTCCACTTT.

This clonotype was observed a few times. This CDR3 is CSATPGADIAKNIQYF. The CDR3 coding sequence is TGCAGTGCTACTCCGGGCGCTGATATAGCCAAAAACATTCAGTACTTC. The chain combines TRBV20-1 with TRBJ2-4; D remains unclear. Trimming pared 4 bases from V and 0 bases from J, leaving 16 bases between. CDR1 is DFQATT, CDR2 SNEGSKA, per germline (reference sequence). The CDR3 length is 16 residues.

V and J are TRBV7-2 and TRBJ2-7; D ambiguous. The V end lost 7 bases, the J end lost 3 bases, and 22 bases lay between the germline ends. Germline lookup yields CDR1 SGHTA and CDR2 FQGNSA. The CDR3 runs to 16 residues. The CDR3 DNA reads as TGTGCCAGCACCGAAACCTCGCCCGCGGAGATCTACGAGCAGTACTTC. Protein: CASTETSPAEIYEQYF.